The rows below give T cell receptor beta chains drawn from one sample of a study of PD-1 blockade in classical Hodgkin lymphoma. Only in-frame clones appear in the TCRdb table, and some are missing; sequencing was by immunoSEQ multiplex PCR. In the table there are around 4,900 clones, 75% to 85% of which are singletons. Sequences were derived from CD4+ T cells from blood, sampled before the fourth cycle of nivolumab. The receptors here all came from a human donor with classical Hodgkin lymphoma. Each CDR3 is given with its conserved first and last residue. The order of the fields is J gene, V gene, CDR3 length, D gene, clone size, CDR3 DNA, CDR3 protein. The D gene is left open where the match is weak. Not every row has a clone size; where given, it reads once, few, many or a size class.

J: TRBJ2-3; V: TRBV4-3; length: 14; D: .; size: .; DNA: TGCGCCAGCAGCTTGGAGAGGGGCACAGATACGCAGTATTTT; CDR3: CASSLERGTDTQYF
J: TRBJ1-5; V: TRBV30; length: 17; D: .; size: once; DNA: TGTGCCTGGAGTGTAAGGCGGCCCCCTGGGAGCAATCAGCCCCAGCATTTT; CDR3: CAWSVRRPPGSNQPQHF
J: TRBJ1-2; V: TRBV25-1; length: 12; D: .; size: .; DNA: TGTGCCAGCAGTGATCGGCATTATGGCTACACCTTC; CDR3: CASSDRHYGYTF
J: TRBJ1-5; V: TRBV30; length: 16; D: .; size: .; DNA: TGTGCCTGGGGGGCGGAGGGCAGGGCAAGCAATCAGCCCCAGCATTTT; CDR3: CAWGAEGRASNQPQHF
J: TRBJ1-2; V: TRBV28; length: 12; D: .; size: .; DNA: TGTGCCAGCGAAGAGGTGAACTATGGCTACACCTTC; CDR3: CASEEVNYGYTF
J: TRBJ1-4; V: TRBV4-3; length: 14; D: .; size: .; DNA: TGCGCCAGCAGCACTATAGGGGGTGATGAAAAACTGTTTTTT; CDR3: CASSTIGGDEKLFF
J: TRBJ2-5; V: TRBV5-5; length: 14; D: .; size: .; DNA: TGTGCCAGCAGCTTGGCAGGGCTAGAAGAGACCCAGTACTTC; CDR3: CASSLAGLEETQYF
J: TRBJ2-3; V: TRBV7-9; length: 16; D: TRBD2; size: .; DNA: TGTGCCAGCAGGTTGACTAGCGGGGGTCGGGCAGATACGCAGTATTTT; CDR3: CASRLTSGGRADTQYF
J: TRBJ1-5; V: TRBV19; length: 14; D: .; size: few; DNA: TGTGCCAGTCAGCCCCCCGTGGGCAATCAGCCCCAGCATTTT; CDR3: CASQPPVGNQPQHF
J: TRBJ2-7; V: TRBV19; length: 14; D: .; size: .; DNA: TGTGCCAGCAGGGTACAGCCGGACCTCTACGAGCAGTACTTC; CDR3: CASRVQPDLYEQYF
J: TRBJ1-6; V: TRBV5-1; length: 16; D: .; size: few; DNA: TGCGCCAGCAGCTCCGCCCCGGACAGAGTTAATTCACCCCTCCACTTT; CDR3: CASSSAPDRVNSPLHF
J: TRBJ1-2; V: TRBV6-5; length: 15; D: .; size: .; DNA: TGTGCCAGCAGTCCTCGTCCAGGGCGGAACTATGGCTACACCTTC; CDR3: CASSPRPGRNYGYTF
J: TRBJ1-1; V: TRBV5-6; length: 18; D: TRBD1; size: .; DNA: TGTGCCAGCAGCTTACCGGGACAGGGGCCGGGGGGAAACACTGAAGCTTTCTTT; CDR3: CASSLPGQGPGGNTEAFF
J: TRBJ2-3; V: TRBV28; length: 14; D: .; size: .; DNA: TGTGCCAGCCTGGACCCCGGTCGCGCAGATACGCAGTATTTT; CDR3: CASLDPGRADTQYF
J: TRBJ2-7; V: TRBV7-9; length: 11; D: .; size: .; DNA: TGTGCCAGCGTCGGAGATTACGAGCAGTACTTC; CDR3: CASVGDYEQYF
J: TRBJ1-1; V: TRBV6-1; length: 13; D: .; size: .; DNA: TGTGCCAGCAGCGCCTTCGCGGGCACTGAAGCTTTCTTT; CDR3: CASSAFAGTEAFF
J: TRBJ1-2; V: TRBV6-1; length: 14; D: TRBD1; size: .; DNA: TGTGCCAGCAGTAGACAGGGTGTAAACTATGGCTACACCTTC; CDR3: CASSRQGVNYGYTF
J: TRBJ2-5; V: TRBV5-1; length: 12; D: .; size: .; DNA: TGCGCCAGCAGCTTCAGTACGGAGACCCAGTACTTC; CDR3: CASSFSTETQYF
J: TRBJ2-5; V: TRBV5-1; length: 14; D: TRBD1; size: .; DNA: TGCGCCAGCAGCCCCGGGACAGGGCAAGAGACCCAGTACTTC; CDR3: CASSPGTGQETQYF
J: TRBJ2-1; V: TRBV7-2; length: 17; D: .; size: .; DNA: TGTGCCAGCAGCCTAAGGGGCCTGCAGTTCTCCTACAATGAGCAGTTCTTC; CDR3: CASSLRGLQFSYNEQFF
J: TRBJ2-7; V: TRBV6-5; length: 14; D: TRBD2; size: few; DNA: TGTGCCAGCAGTTACCCGGGGGGCTCCTACGAGCAGTACTTC; CDR3: CASSYPGGSYEQYF
J: TRBJ2-3; V: TRBV7-8; length: 14; D: .; size: .; DNA: TGTGCCAGCAGCTTAGGGGCAGGGACAGATACGCAGTATTTT; CDR3: CASSLGAGTDTQYF
J: TRBJ2-7; V: TRBV4-1; length: 14; D: TRBD1; size: .; DNA: TGCGCCAGCAGCCGCACAGGGGGGTCCTACGAGCAGTACTTC; CDR3: CASSRTGGSYEQYF
J: TRBJ2-2; V: TRBV5-4; length: 15; D: .; size: .; DNA: TGTGCCAGCAGCTTGGTAGGGGGAGGAACCGGGGAGCTGTTTTTT; CDR3: CASSLVGGGTGELFF
J: TRBJ2-1; V: TRBV7-9; length: 15; D: TRBD1; size: .; DNA: TGTGCCAGCAGCTTGAGGACAGGGGTCTACAATGAGCAGTTCTTC; CDR3: CASSLRTGVYNEQFF
J: TRBJ2-3; V: TRBV7-8; length: 13; D: .; size: .; DNA: TGTGCCAGCAGGTATAGGGCCTCGGATACGCAGTATTTT; CDR3: CASRYRASDTQYF
J: TRBJ1-1; V: TRBV14; length: 16; D: TRBD1; size: .; DNA: TGTGCCAGCAGCGGTAATTGGTGGACAGGGAACACTGAAGCTTTCTTT; CDR3: CASSGNWWTGNTEAFF
J: TRBJ1-2; V: TRBV29-1; length: 11; D: .; size: few; DNA: TGCAGCTCCCGGAGGGGGGATGGCTACACCTTC; CDR3: CSSRRGDGYTF
J: TRBJ1-2; V: TRBV4-1; length: 15; D: TRBD1; size: .; DNA: TGCGCCAGCAGCCAAGTAGCAGGGACAGGGGACGGCTACACCTTC; CDR3: CASSQVAGTGDGYTF
J: TRBJ2-1; V: TRBV7-7; length: 15; D: TRBD2; size: .; DNA: TGTGCCAGCAGCCTCGGACTAGCGGCCTACAATGAGCAGTTCTTC; CDR3: CASSLGLAAYNEQFF
J: TRBJ2-3; V: TRBV4-1; length: 16; D: .; size: .; DNA: TGCGCCAGCAGCCAAGAGGGGACCCTTACACGCGGCACGCAGTATTTT; CDR3: CASSQEGTLTRGTQYF
J: TRBJ2-3; V: TRBV7-3; length: 18; D: .; size: .; DNA: TGTGCCAGCAGCATAGGGACTGCTTGGGGGGACGGCACAGATACGCAGTATTTT; CDR3: CASSIGTAWGDGTDTQYF
J: TRBJ2-2; V: TRBV5-4; length: 14; D: .; size: .; DNA: TGTGCCAGCAGCTTAGGAAAGAACACCGGGGAGCTGTTTTTT; CDR3: CASSLGKNTGELFF
J: TRBJ2-2; V: TRBV5-1; length: 16; D: TRBD1; size: .; DNA: TGCGCCAGCAGCGACCGGGACAGGGGCAACACCGGGGAGCTGTTTTTT; CDR3: CASSDRDRGNTGELFF
J: TRBJ2-3; V: TRBV12-5; length: 15; D: .; size: .; DNA: TGTGCTAGTGGTTTGGGGTGGACAGAAACAGATACGCAGTATTTT; CDR3: CASGLGWTETDTQYF
J: TRBJ2-7; V: TRBV7-6; length: 15; D: TRBD1; size: .; DNA: TGTGCCAGCAGCTTCCTGGGACAGAGCTCCTACGAGCAGTACTTC; CDR3: CASSFLGQSSYEQYF
J: TRBJ2-7; V: TRBV15; length: 14; D: .; size: .; DNA: TGTGCCACCAGCAGAGAAGGCTCTTACTACGAGCAGTACTTC; CDR3: CATSREGSYYEQYF
J: TRBJ1-1; V: TRBV5-6; length: 12; D: .; size: .; DNA: TGTGCCAGCCGCGGGACAACTGCTGAAGCTTTCTTT; CDR3: CASRGTTAEAFF
J: TRBJ2-1; V: TRBV19; length: 15; D: .; size: .; DNA: TGTGCCAGTAAAACCGGGGCCACTCCCATCAATGAGCAGTTCTTC; CDR3: CASKTGATPINEQFF
J: TRBJ1-6; V: TRBV28; length: 12; D: .; size: .; DNA: TGTGCCAGCAGTTTATCAGGCCGTAGCCTCCACTTT; CDR3: CASSLSGRSLHF
J: TRBJ2-7; V: TRBV28; length: 12; D: .; size: .; DNA: TGTGCCAGCAGTTTAGTTGGCTACGAGCAGTACTTC; CDR3: CASSLVGYEQYF
J: TRBJ1-3; V: TRBV14; length: 14; D: .; size: .; DNA: TGTGCCAGCAGCCCACTTAGCTCTGGAAACACCATATATTTT; CDR3: CASSPLSSGNTIYF
J: TRBJ1-6; V: TRBV6-6; length: 15; D: TRBD1; size: .; DNA: TGTGCCAGCAGTCCCCGGACAGGGCGAGAGTCACCCCTCCACTTT; CDR3: CASSPRTGRESPLHF
J: TRBJ1-6; V: TRBV4-3; length: 18; D: .; size: .; DNA: TGCGCCAGCAGCCAAGAAAAAAGGCGCGGCTCCTATAATTCACCCCTCCACTTT; CDR3: CASSQEKRRGSYNSPLHF
J: TRBJ2-3; V: TRBV27; length: 19; D: TRBD2; size: few; DNA: TGTGCCAGCAGTGCTCTCACCTTTACTAGCGGGGGAAGTACAGATACGCAGTATTTT; CDR3: CASSALTFTSGGSTDTQYF
J: TRBJ1-5; V: TRBV28; length: 16; D: .; size: .; DNA: TGTGCCAGCAGTTTATTCTGGACAGAGGGTTATCAGCCCCAGCATTTT; CDR3: CASSLFWTEGYQPQHF
J: TRBJ1-1; V: TRBV18; length: 15; D: TRBD1; size: .; DNA: TGTGCCAGCTCACCATCGGGGACAGGGGGTAATGAAGCTTTCTTT; CDR3: CASSPSGTGGNEAFF
J: TRBJ2-3; V: TRBV30; length: 13; D: .; size: .; DNA: TGTGCCTGGGGCCGGGACAATGACGATACGCAGTATTTT; CDR3: CAWGRDNDDTQYF
J: TRBJ2-2; V: TRBV27; length: 13; D: .; size: .; DNA: TGTGCCAGCAGGGGGGGGAACACCGGGGAGCTGTTTTTT; CDR3: CASRGGNTGELFF
J: TRBJ2-7; V: TRBV9; length: 17; D: TRBD1; size: .; DNA: TGTGCCAGCAGCCCCGGGACAGGTCATAGTTTTTCCTACGAGCAGTACTTC; CDR3: CASSPGTGHSFSYEQYF
J: TRBJ1-2; V: TRBV28; length: 16; D: TRBD1; size: few; DNA: TGTGCCAGCAGTTTGACGTCGGACAGGGAAGTCTATGGCTACACCTTC; CDR3: CASSLTSDREVYGYTF
J: TRBJ1-4; V: TRBV19; length: 16; D: .; size: .; DNA: TGTGCCAGTAGTTCTCTGGGGGACGGGACTAATGAAAAACTGTTTTTT; CDR3: CASSSLGDGTNEKLFF
J: TRBJ1-1; V: TRBV19; length: 13; D: .; size: few; DNA: TGTGCCAGTAGTACGACAGCCCCGACTGAAGCTTTCTTT; CDR3: CASSTTAPTEAFF